These 11 T cell receptor beta chains came from one sample sequenced in a study of cytomegalovirus exposure and HLA in healthy donors. Here immunoSEQ multiplex PCR was the method, and the copy in TCRdb shows in-frame clones only, minus some. In the table there are around 99,000 clones, about 90% of which are singletons. The sequenced sample consisted of PBMCs. All receptors derive from a woman between 18 and 29 years old in good health and CMV-seronegative.

The chain links TRBV6-4 to TRBJ2-2, with D perhaps matching TRBD2 (5 bases). Trimming stripped 0 bases from V and 5 bases from J, with 7 bases between. The CDR3 contains 14 residues. Germline CDR1 and CDR2: MRHNA and SNTAGT. The CDR3 region has the DNA TGTGCCAGCAGTGACTCCGGGGAGACCGGGGAGCTGTTTTTT. Translated, it gives CASSDSGETGELFF.

V and J are TRBV9 and TRBJ2-3; D is possibly TRBD2 (5 bases). Germline CDR1 SGDLS, CDR2 YYNGEE. The CDR3 runs 14 residues. V shed 0 bases and J shed 2 bases, with 7 bases lying between them. CDR3 in amino acids: CASSVGGITDTQYF. CDR3 bases: TGTGCCAGCAGCGTAGGAGGGATCACAGATACGCAGTATTTT.

The J gene is TRBJ2-5, the V gene TRBV7-3, with D possibly matching TRBD1 (5 bases). This CDR3 comprises 13 residues. CDR1 and CDR2 (germline): SGHTA, FQGTGA. V lost 3 bases and J lost 3, with 8 bases in between. CDR3 in DNA: TGTGCCAGCAGCTTCGGCAGGGAAGAGACCCAGTACTTC. Translation: CASSFGREETQYF.

The rearrangement joins TRBV14 to TRBJ1-5; the D is unclear. This CDR3 contains 12 residues. Trimming left V 1 base short and J 9 bases short, with 7 bases between. CDR1 and CDR2 (germline): SGHDN, FVKESK. The CDR3 DNA follows: TGTGCCAGCAGCCAAGGACCGGGGCCCCAGCATTTT. This translates into CASSQGPGPQHF. Full variable domain (missing parts from reference TRBV14 and TRBJ1-5): EAGVTQFPSHSVIEKGQTVTLRCDPISGHDNLYWYRRVMGKEIKFLLHFVKESKQDESGMPNNRFLAERTGGTYSTLKVQPAELEDSGVYFCASSQGPGPQHFGDGTRLSIL.

The V gene is TRBV19, the J gene TRBJ2-2, with TRBD2 identical over 10 bases. With V trimmed by 2 bases and J by 9 bases, 9 bases remained unmatched. Germline values: CDR1 LNHDA, CDR2 SQIVND (reference sequence). The CDR3 sequence is 16 residues long. CDR3 sequence reads: CASSILAGEGFRELFF. CDR3 nucleotide sequence: TGTGCCAGTAGTATACTAGCGGGAGAAGGATTTCGGGAGCTGTTTTTT. The full variable domain, rest sourced from reference TRBV19 and TRBJ2-2, is DGGITQSPKYLFRKEGQNVTLSCEQNLNHDAMYWYRQDPGQGLRLIYYSQIVNDFQKGDIAEGYSVSREKKESFPLTVTSAQKNPTAFYLCASSILAGEGFRELFFGEGSRLTVL.

Only a few counts were recorded for this clone. This sequence joins TRBV15 and TRBJ1-2; D call uncertain. The CDR3 consists of 12 residues. Trimming removed 1 base at V and 3 bases at J, with 3 bases between. The germline gives CDR1 LNHNV, CDR2 YYDKDF (reference sequence). For the CDR3, the DNA is TGTGCCACCAGCAGAGCAGACTATGGCTACACCTTC. Its translation is CATSRADYGYTF.

The chain is built from TRBV18 and TRBJ2-2; D is perhaps TRBD1 (6 bases). This CDR3 has 14 residues. Germline V lookup: CDR1 KGHSH, CDR2 LQKENI. Deletions cut 3 bases from V and 1 base from J, with 6 bases between. The CDR3 DNA sequence: TGTGCCAGCTCACCGGGACAGAACACCGGGGAGCTGTTTTTT. Its protein is CASSPGQNTGELFF.

The chain recombines TRBV30 with TRBJ2-7, with D possibly being TRBD2 (6 bases). Trimming took off 0 bases at V and 3 bases at J, with 12 bases between the two ends. Germline CDR1 GTSNPN, CDR2 SVGIG (reference sequence). This CDR3 spans 14 amino acids. The CDR3 nucleotides are TGTGCCTGGAGTGTGGGAGCCGGGAGCTACGAGCAGTACTTC. Translated, it gives CAWSVGAGSYEQYF.

This sequence joins TRBV2 and TRBJ1-1; 9 bases fit TRBD1. This CDR3 region has 14 residues. V lost 6 bases, J lost 9 bases, and 11 bases stayed unmatched. Germline V gene lookup returns CDR1 SNHLY and CDR2 FYNNEI. The CDR3 sequence: CASRGDRVFAQAFF. CDR3 bases: TGTGCCAGCAGGGGGGACAGGGTCTTCGCGCAAGCTTTCTTT.

V is TRBV28 and J is TRBJ2-7; 11 nucleotides line up with TRBD2. This CDR3 contains 15 residues. Germline CDR1 reads MDHEN; CDR2 reads SYDVKM. The J segment lost 6 bases and the V segment lost 2 bases, leaving 6 bases of the junction unmatched. CDR3 DNA sequence: TGTGCCAGCAGTTTAGAGGTAGCGGGGGGGCCCGAGCAGTACTTC. This gives the protein CASSLEVAGGPEQYF. Full variable domain (missing parts from reference TRBV28 and TRBJ2-7): DVKVTQSSRYLVKRTGEKVFLECVQDMDHENMFWYRQDPGLGLRLIYFSYDVKMKEKGDIPEGYSVSREKKERFSLILESASTNQTSMYLCASSLEVAGGPEQYFGPGTRLTVT.

The rearrangement links TRBV28 to TRBJ2-3, with 10 bases fitting TRBD2. This CDR3 comprises 17 residues. Germline V gene sequence: CDR1 MDHEN, CDR2 SYDVKM. V was pared by 6 bases and J by 7 bases, with 16 bases of the junction left unmatched. The CDR3 here is CASSLKTQRGGLHTQYF. In nucleotides, the CDR3 is TGTGCCAGCAGCCTAAAAACCCAGCGGGGGGGGTTACATACGCAGTATTTT.